This entry features one T cell receptor (beta chain) sequence. The source of the sample is a study of control samples from healthy donors and cancer patients. V lost 3 bases, J lost 6 bases, and 14 bases lay in between. This CDR3 comprises 15 residues. Germline V gene lookup returns CDR1 KGHSH and CDR2 LQKENI. Repertoires were generated with immunoSEQ multiplex PCR, while TCRdb's copy carries only in-frame clones and drops some. This table has 150,000 or so clones, 93% appearing once. The sample consisted of blood. The rearrangement joins TRBV18 to TRBJ2-2; weak D call: TRBD2 (6 bases). The origin of this receptor is a man aged 18 to 30 in good health. CDR3 DNA: TGTGCCAGCTCACCTTGGACGGAGGGGTCCGGGGAGCTGTTTTTT. It specifies CASSPWTEGSGELFF.